This T cell receptor (beta chain) comes out of a study of T cell responses to AZD1222 COVID-19 vaccine. Whole-study findings and limits: White British people made up most donors, females outnumbered males, and clonal diversity was possibly underestimated.

Profiling relied on immunoSEQ multiplex PCR, and the TCRdb table lists in-frame clones only, not all of them. The data contain 90,000 to 150,000 clones, about 90% of them singletons. Worth noting for this clone: Its specificity is unknown.

Germline V CDR1 and CDR2: SGHRS, YFSETQ. Trimming left V 1 base short and J 0 bases short, with 8 bases between. CDR3 length: 15 amino acids. This clonotype was sampled from an adult in good health. The sequencing here drew on peripheral blood, taken on day 0 of AZD1222 vaccination. The V gene is TRBV5-1, the J gene TRBJ2-1, with D unresolved. CDR3 in amino acids: CASSLLDSSYNEQFF. The CDR3 bases are TGCGCCAGCAGCTTGTTGGATAGCTCCTACAATGAGCAGTTCTTC.